This T cell receptor beta chain is drawn from a study of cytomegalovirus exposure and HLA in healthy donors. Study as a whole: Earlier findings included 100 million to 130 million unique TCR beta sequences obtained from about 170 million T cells. Most donors, around 81% of over 300 genotyped, fell in the Caucasian-associated ancestry cluster. Overall study findings and caveats: Later analysis reportedly placed an Asian-associated ancestry cluster below the roughly 640-donor mean in N-insertions.

Trimming removed 7 bases at V and 5 bases at J, with 15 bases between. This CDR3 has 15 residues. CDR1 is SGHVS and CDR2 is FQNEAQ in the germline V gene. Note on this clone: Its target is unknown.

PCR involved 60 Vbeta and 13 Jbeta primers. Data came from immunoSEQ multiplex PCR; TCRdb stores just in-frame clones and leaves some out. The sample lists fewer than 120,000 clones, approximately 83% occurring once. V and J are TRBV7-8 and TRBJ1-6; possible D gene TRBD1, 5 bases. The material sequenced was PBMCs. This clonotype originated in a man between 40 and 49 years old in good health and CMV-seronegative. The CDR3 DNA follows: TGTGCCAGCACCCGACAGACAGACCATAATTCACCCCTCCACTTT. Protein sequence: CASTRQTDHNSPLHF.